These 24 T cell receptor beta chains originate from one sample sequenced in a study of beta chain features in type 1 diabetes. Overall study findings and caveats: Shorter TCRB CDR3s, moderately but significantly so, were found in Type 1 diabetes patients in all four CD4+ subsets.

Expressed TCRB transcripts were sequenced because the entire RNA isolate underwent reverse transcription. Sequenced by immunoSEQ multiplex PCR; TCRdb stores in-frame clones only, minus some. This table holds about 340,000 clones, over 7% found once. For these TCRs, the target antigens are not known. The sequencing sample was made of central memory CD4+ T cells from blood. The receptors derive from a man aged 25-40 years with type 1 diabetes.

This clone was counted between two and nine times. Distinct nucleotide sequences in the sample also encode this CDR3. V is TRBV7-2 and J is TRBJ2-2, with D unclear. Germline V lookup: CDR1 SGHTA, CDR2 FQGNSA. The CDR3 length is 14 residues. V lost 0 bases, J lost 4 bases, and 6 bases lay in between. CDR3 DNA sequence: TGTGCCAGCAGCTTAGCGAAGGGCACCGGGGAGCTGTTTTTT. This translates into CASSLAKGTGELFF.

Ten or more counts support this clone. Other DNA sequences in the sample encode the same CDR3. The chain is built from TRBV7-2 and TRBJ2-5; D uncertain. V gave up 1 base and J gave up 2 bases, with 5 bases separating them. Germline assignment: CDR1 SGHTA and CDR2 FQGNSA. CDR3 length: 13 amino acids. CDR3 loop: CASSLERQETQYF. CDR3 DNA: TGTGCCAGCAGCTTAGAACGACAAGAGACCCAGTACTTC.

The chain is built from TRBV4-3 and TRBJ1-2, with D tentatively TRBD1 (6 bases). The CDR3 is made up of 14 amino acids. Trimming cost V 0 bases and J 6 bases, with 11 bases left between them. The germline V gene encodes CDR1 LGHNA and CDR2 YSLEER. The CDR3 region is CASSQEQGSDGYTF. The CDR3 bases are TGCGCCAGCAGCCAAGAACAGGGATCGGATGGCTACACCTTC.

The table lists this clone with many counts. The chain is built from TRBV4-3 and TRBJ2-6; D is ambiguous. V lost 3 bases to trimming and J lost 5 bases, with 20 bases between them. Germline CDR1 is LGHNA and CDR2 is YSLEER. The CDR3 has 18 residues. The CDR3 nucleotides read TGCGCCAGCAGCCAGATCATGGCCGGGTCAGTTAGGGCCAACGTCCTGACTTTC. Translated, it gives CASSQIMAGSVRANVLTF.

This clone was picked up a small number of times. The J gene is TRBJ2-5, the V gene TRBV10-2, with TRBD2 identical over 8 bases. V lost 8 bases to trimming and J lost 5 bases; unmatched junction nucleotides: 16. Germline-derived CDR1 and CDR2 are WSHSY and SAAADI. The CDR3 extends over 16 amino acids. The CDR3 DNA sequence: TGCGCCAGCGCGGAAAGAGAACGGGGGGGCCGGGAGACCCAGTACTTC. Amino acids: CASAERERGGRETQYF.

This clone was detected only a few times. The V call is TRBV4-3, the J call TRBJ2-7, with a possible D match to TRBD2 (5 bases). Germline lookup yields CDR1 LGHNA and CDR2 YSLEER. V lost 4 bases, J lost 1 base, and 11 bases lay in between. This CDR3 contains 14 residues. The chain's CDR3 is CASSPRRDSYEQYF. The CDR3 DNA is TGCGCCAGCAGCCCTAGACGGGATTCCTACGAGCAGTACTTC.

This rearrangement joins TRBV7-2 to TRBJ2-5; TRBD2 matches at 8 bases. The CDR3 spans 15 residues. V shed 3 bases, J shed 2 bases, and the junction held 5 bases outside the gene matches. Germline V CDR1 and CDR2: SGHTA, FQGNSA. The CDR3 coding sequence is TGTGCCAGCAGCTTCCCTAGCGGGTTACAAGAGACCCAGTACTTC. Protein sequence: CASSFPSGLQETQYF.

The chain is built from TRBV7-9 and TRBJ2-1, with 8 bases identical to TRBD2. In germline, CDR1 is SEHNR, CDR2 FQNEAQ (reference sequence). The CDR3 consists of 15 residues. V was pared by 5 bases and J by 0 bases, with 3 bases of the junction left unmatched. The CDR3 spells CASSRGGPSYNEQFF. The CDR3, as DNA: TGTGCCAGCAGCCGGGGGGGACCCTCCTACAATGAGCAGTTCTTC.

In the case of this clone: This specimen includes other DNA sequences encoding the same CDR3. The gene calls are TRBV4-3 and TRBJ2-7, with D unresolved. Germline assignment: CDR1 LGHNA and CDR2 YSLEER. The CDR3 loop spans 14 amino acids. V lost 0 bases to trimming and J lost 0 bases, with 6 bases between them. CDR3 residues: CASSQDTSSYEQYF. In DNA, the CDR3 is TGCGCCAGCAGCCAAGACACGTCCTCCTACGAGCAGTACTTC.

The V and J genes are TRBV5-1 and TRBJ2-7, with D tentatively TRBD1 (6 bases). Trimming shortened V by 2 bases and J by 10 bases, and 19 bases separated the two germline ends. CDR1 SGHRS and CDR2 YFSETQ come from the germline V gene. The CDR3 covers 14 residues. The CDR3 DNA is TGCGCCAGCAGCTTACCTGGGACATCCAGTTTACAGTACTTC. Its protein product is CASSLPGTSSLQYF. The full variable domain, rest sourced from reference TRBV5-1 and TRBJ2-7, is KAGVTQTPRYLIKTRGQQVTLSCSPISGHRSVSWYQQTPGQGLQFLFEYFSETQRNKGNFPGRFSGRQFSNSRSEMNVSTLELGDSALYLCASSLPGTSSLQYFGPGTRLTVT.

This clone showed up just a few times. The V call is TRBV28, the J call TRBJ1-1; D perhaps matches TRBD1 (5 bases). CDR3 length equals 13 residues. With 1 base removed from V and 6 bases from J, the gap between germline ends came to 9 bases. Germline CDR1 and CDR2: MDHEN and SYDVKM. CDR3 nucleotides: TGTGCCAGCAGTTTATCCAGGGAATCTGAAGCTTTCTTT. This codes for CASSLSRESEAFF.

This chain joins TRBV9 and TRBJ2-1; TRBD2 matches 7 bases. This CDR3 spans 15 amino acids. The J segment lost 0 bases and the V segment lost 4 bases, leaving 4 bases of the junction unmatched. The V gene's germline CDR1 is SGDLS and CDR2 YYNGEE. Here the CDR3 reads CASSPGGSSYNEQFF. CDR3 in DNA: TGTGCCAGCAGCCCCGGCGGGAGCTCCTACAATGAGCAGTTCTTC. Full variable domain (remainder filled in from reference TRBV9 and TRBJ2-1): DSGVTQTPKHLITATGQRVTLRCSPRSGDLSVYWYQQSLDQGLQFLIQYYNGEERAKGNILERFSAQQFPDLHSELNLSSLELGDSALYFCASSPGGSSYNEQFFGPGTRLTVL.

The chain uses TRBV23-1 and TRBJ2-5; possible D gene TRBD1, 5 bases. TRBV23-1 is recorded as an ORF, its role being uncertain. V was clipped by 8 bases and J by 5 bases, with 18 bases between them. The CDR3 spans 14 residues. CDR3 region: CASPHEGVEETQYF. In DNA, the CDR3 is TGCGCCAGCCCTCATGAAGGGGTCGAGGAGACCCAGTACTTC.

This chain uses TRBV30 with TRBJ2-5, with 9 bases lining up with TRBD1. CDR1 and CDR2 (germline): GTSNPN, SVGIG (reference sequence). V was pared by 6 bases and J by 3 bases, with 11 bases of the junction left unmatched. The CDR3 runs 15 residues. The CDR3 DNA sequence: TGTGCCTGCTCCGGGACAGGGAGATGGGAAGAGACCCAGTACTTC. Translated, it gives CACSGTGRWEETQYF.

J is TRBJ1-2 and V is TRBV11-2; maybe TRBD1 (6 bases). Trimming removed 5 bases from V and 4 bases from J, with 11 bases in between. In germline, CDR1 is SGHAT, CDR2 FQNNGV. CDR3 size: 13 residues. The CDR3 DNA reads TGTGCCAGCAGCCCCTACAGGGTCTATGGCTACACCTTC. It codes for CASSPYRVYGYTF.

This clone was seen ten or more times. The J gene is TRBJ2-5, the V gene TRBV27; possibly TRBD2 for D (6 bases). Germline-derived CDR1 and CDR2 are MNHEY and SMNVEV (reference sequence). Trimming pared 6 bases from V and 3 bases from J, leaving 14 bases between. The CDR3 loop spans 14 amino acids. The CDR3 DNA reads TGTGCCAGCAGCTCCGGGACTGTCAAAGAGACCCAGTACTTC. Translation: CASSSGTVKETQYF.

This clone appeared a few times. The J gene is TRBJ2-4, the V gene TRBV14; perhaps TRBD1 as D (5 bases). CDR1 and CDR2 (germline): SGHDN, FVKESK. The CDR3 extends over 15 amino acids. The V and J ends lost 5 bases and 0 bases respectively, with 11 bases between them. The CDR3 reads CASSKAGLAKNIQYF. As DNA, the CDR3 is TGTGCCAGCAGCAAAGCAGGGCTAGCCAAAAACATTCAGTACTTC. Filled out from reference TRBV14 and TRBJ2-4, the complete variable domain reads EAGVTQFPSHSVIEKGQTVTLRCDPISGHDNLYWYRRVMGKEIKFLLHFVKESKQDESGMPNNRFLAERTGGTYSTLKVQPAELEDSGVYFCASSKAGLAKNIQYFGAGTRLSVL.

Points on this clone: Compared with germline, one end of the junction differs, possibly owing to a read error. The rearrangement joins TRBV19 to TRBJ2-1; D is undetermined. Germline V lookup: CDR1 LNHDA, CDR2 SQIVND (reference sequence). CDR3 length equals 13 residues. In DNA, the CDR3 is TGTGCCAGTAGGATAGGATCGGGTAATGAGCAGTTCTTC. It translates to CASRIGSGNEQFF.

This clone showed up just a few times. The chain recombines TRBV9 with TRBJ2-5; D is unclear. Germline V CDR1 and CDR2: SGDLS, YYNGEE. The germline V and J ends were trimmed by 0 bases and 8 bases, with 14 bases remaining between them. This CDR3 is 14 amino acids long. The CDR3 region has the DNA TGTGCCAGCAGCGTAGGTAATCTGTTTGATACCCAGTACTTC. It yields the protein CASSVGNLFDTQYF.

Regarding this clone: An end of the junction differs from the germline gene, which may be a read error. V and J are TRBV7-7 and TRBJ2-2; possible D gene TRBD2, 6 bases. Germline CDR1 is SSHAT and CDR2 is FNYEAQ (reference sequence). This CDR3 is built from 16 residues. The CDR3 DNA sequence: TGTGCTAGCAGCCCTAGTGGGGGGACGGCCACCGGGGAGCTGTTTTTT. Its translation: CASSPSGGTATGELFF.

This clone has a handful of counts. The genes are TRBV6-5 and TRBJ1-3; D is perhaps TRBD1 (6 bases). Germline V gene lookup returns CDR1 MNHEY and CDR2 SVGAGI. Trimming removed 5 bases at V and 2 bases at J, with 10 bases between. The CDR3 is 14 residues long. CDR3 in amino acids: CASSEGGPGNTIYF. The DNA of the CDR3 is TGTGCCAGCAGTGAGGGGGGGCCTGGAAACACCATATATTTT.

The chain employs TRBV7-2 and TRBJ1-1; 8 nucleotides agree with TRBD1. The CDR3 has 14 amino acids. Germline CDR1 reads SGHTA; CDR2 reads FQGNSA. V was pared by 4 bases and J by 8 bases, with 9 bases of the junction left unmatched. The CDR3 region has the DNA TGTGCCAGCAGCTATAATGGACAGGGCGGAGAAGCTTTCTTT. Translated, it gives CASSYNGQGGEAFF.

The chain is built from TRBV7-2 and TRBJ2-2; unclear D gene. From germline, CDR1 is SGHTA and CDR2 FQGNSA. The CDR3 is made up of 15 amino acids. Trimming took off 9 bases at V and 6 bases at J, with 20 bases between the two ends. The CDR3: CARGSRASGAGELFF. CDR3 sequence (DNA): TGTGCCAGAGGGTCCCGGGCCTCCGGAGCCGGGGAGCTGTTTTTT.

This clone was seen a few times. V gene TRBV6-5 combines with J gene TRBJ2-1; 10 bases match TRBD2. The CDR3 runs to 15 residues. V shed 6 bases and J 5 bases; nucleotides not matched to a gene: 7. CDR1 MNHEY and CDR2 SVGAGI come from the germline V gene. CDR3 coding DNA: TGTGCCAGCAGCCTTACTAGCGGGGTGCACAATGAGCAGTTCTTC. Encoded protein: CASSLTSGVHNEQFF.